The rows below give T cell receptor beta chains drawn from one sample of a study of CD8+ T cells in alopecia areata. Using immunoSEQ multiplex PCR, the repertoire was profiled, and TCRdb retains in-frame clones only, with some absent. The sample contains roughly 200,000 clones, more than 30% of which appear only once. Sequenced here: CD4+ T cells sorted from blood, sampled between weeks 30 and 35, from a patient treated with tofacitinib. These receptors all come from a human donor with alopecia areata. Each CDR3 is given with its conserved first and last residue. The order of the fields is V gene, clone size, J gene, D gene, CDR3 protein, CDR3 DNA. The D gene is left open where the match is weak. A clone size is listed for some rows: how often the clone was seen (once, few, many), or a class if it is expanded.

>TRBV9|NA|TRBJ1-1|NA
CASSPPYTGTAFF
TGTGCCAGCAGCCCGCCCTATACCGGGACAGCTTTCTTT
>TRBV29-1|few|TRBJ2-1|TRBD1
CSVGGDRLYNEQFF
TGCAGCGTTGGCGGGGACAGGCTCTACAATGAGCAGTTCTTC
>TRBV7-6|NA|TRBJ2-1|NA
CASKGDSSRNEQFF
TGTGCCTCAAAAGGGGACTCCTCTCGGAATGAGCAGTTCTTC
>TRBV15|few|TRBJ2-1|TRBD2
CATSSGSGRTYSYNEQFF
TGTGCCACCAGCAGTGGTAGCGGGAGGACCTACTCCTACAATGAGCAGTTCTTC
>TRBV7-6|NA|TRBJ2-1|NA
CASSSDYPIEQFF
TGTGCCAGCAGCTCCGACTATCCAATTGAGCAGTTCTTC
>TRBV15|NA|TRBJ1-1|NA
CATSLRNTEAFF
TGTGCCACCTCGCTTCGGAACACTGAAGCTTTCTTT
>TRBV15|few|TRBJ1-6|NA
CATSSKGQNSPLHF
TGTGCCACCAGCTCAAAGGGGCAGAATTCACCCCTCCACTTT
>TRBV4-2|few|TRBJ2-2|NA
CASSPGGLVTDTGELFF
TGTGCCAGCAGCCCAGGCGGTCTAGTGACAGACACCGGGGAGCTGTTTTTT
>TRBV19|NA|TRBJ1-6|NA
CASSIASHTAYSPLHF
TGTGCCAGTAGTATCGCCTCTCACACGGCTTATTCACCCCTCCACTTT
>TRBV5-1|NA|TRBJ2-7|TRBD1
CASSLGLGQGTVEQYF
TGCGCCAGCAGCTTGGGCTTGGGACAGGGGACGGTCGAGCAGTACTTC
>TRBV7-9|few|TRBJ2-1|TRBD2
CASSGTSGRANEQFF
TGTGCCAGCAGCGGCACTAGCGGGAGGGCCAATGAGCAGTTCTTC